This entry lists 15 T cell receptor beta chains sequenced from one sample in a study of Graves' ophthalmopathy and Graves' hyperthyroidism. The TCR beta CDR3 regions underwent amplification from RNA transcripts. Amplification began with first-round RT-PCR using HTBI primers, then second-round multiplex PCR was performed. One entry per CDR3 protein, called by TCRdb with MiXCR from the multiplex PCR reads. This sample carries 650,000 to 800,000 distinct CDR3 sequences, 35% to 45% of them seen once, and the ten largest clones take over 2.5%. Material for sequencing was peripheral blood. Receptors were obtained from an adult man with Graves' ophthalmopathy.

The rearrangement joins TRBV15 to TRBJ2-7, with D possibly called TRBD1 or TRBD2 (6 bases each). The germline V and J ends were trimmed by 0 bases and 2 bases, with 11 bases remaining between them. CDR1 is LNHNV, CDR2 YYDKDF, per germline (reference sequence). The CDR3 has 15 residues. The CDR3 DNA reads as TGTGCCACCAGCAGAGAAAAGGGGGGCCCCTACGAGCAGTACTTC. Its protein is CATSREKGGPYEQYF.

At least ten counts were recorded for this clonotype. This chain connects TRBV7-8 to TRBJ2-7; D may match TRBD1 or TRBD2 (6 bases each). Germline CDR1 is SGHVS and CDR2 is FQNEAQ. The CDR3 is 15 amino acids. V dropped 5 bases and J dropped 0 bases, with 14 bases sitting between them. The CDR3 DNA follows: TGTGCCAGCAGCAAGGGGGGAAAACCCTCCTACGAGCAGTACTTC. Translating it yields CASSKGGKPSYEQYF.

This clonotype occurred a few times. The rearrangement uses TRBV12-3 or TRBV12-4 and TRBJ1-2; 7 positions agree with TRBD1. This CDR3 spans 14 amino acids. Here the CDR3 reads CASGSDRAIYGYTF. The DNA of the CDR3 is TGTGCTAGTGGATCCGACAGGGCAATCTATGGCTACACCTTC.

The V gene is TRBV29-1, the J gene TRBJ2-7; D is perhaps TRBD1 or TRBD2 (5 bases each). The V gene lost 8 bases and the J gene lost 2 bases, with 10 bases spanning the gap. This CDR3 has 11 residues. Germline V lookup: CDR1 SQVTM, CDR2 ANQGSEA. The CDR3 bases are TGCAGCTCCTGGGACCCCTACGAGCAGTACTTC. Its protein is CSSWDPYEQYF.

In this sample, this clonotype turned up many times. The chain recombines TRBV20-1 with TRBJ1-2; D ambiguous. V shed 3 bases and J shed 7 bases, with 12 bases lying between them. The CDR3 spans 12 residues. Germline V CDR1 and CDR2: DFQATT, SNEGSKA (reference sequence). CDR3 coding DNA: TGCAGTGCTAGTGAACAGTCTCGTGGCTACACCTTC. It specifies CSASEQSRGYTF.

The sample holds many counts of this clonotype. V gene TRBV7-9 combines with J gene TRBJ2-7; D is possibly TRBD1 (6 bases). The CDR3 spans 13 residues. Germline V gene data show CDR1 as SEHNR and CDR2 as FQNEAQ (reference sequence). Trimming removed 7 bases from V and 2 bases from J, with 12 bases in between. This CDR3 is CASNDDRTYEQYF. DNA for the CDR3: TGTGCCAGCAACGATGACAGGACCTACGAGCAGTACTTC.

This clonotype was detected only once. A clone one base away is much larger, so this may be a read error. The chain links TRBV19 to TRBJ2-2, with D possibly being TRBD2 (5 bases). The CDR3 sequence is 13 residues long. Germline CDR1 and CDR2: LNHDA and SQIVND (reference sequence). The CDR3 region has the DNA TGTGCCAGTCGGACGGAACAGACCGGGGAGCCGTTTTTT. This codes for CASRTEQTGEPFF.

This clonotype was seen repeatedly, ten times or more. The CDR3 region is CASSPGQGPEGYTF. The CDR3 bases are TGTGCCAGCAGCCCAGGACAGGGGCCAGAGGGCTACACCTTC. The gene calls are TRBV7-6 and TRBJ1-2; 9 bases agree with TRBD1. CDR3 size: 14 residues. After removal of 5 bases from V and 8 bases from J, the junction contained 9 bases not matched to a gene. Germline V lookup: CDR1 SGHVS, CDR2 FNYEAQ.

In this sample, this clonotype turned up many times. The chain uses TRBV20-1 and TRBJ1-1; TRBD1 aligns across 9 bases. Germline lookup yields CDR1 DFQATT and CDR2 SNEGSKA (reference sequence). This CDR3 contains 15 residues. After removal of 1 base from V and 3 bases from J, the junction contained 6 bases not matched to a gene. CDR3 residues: CSARARGTGHTEAFF. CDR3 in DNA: TGCAGTGCTAGAGCACGAGGGACAGGGCACACTGAAGCTTTCTTT.

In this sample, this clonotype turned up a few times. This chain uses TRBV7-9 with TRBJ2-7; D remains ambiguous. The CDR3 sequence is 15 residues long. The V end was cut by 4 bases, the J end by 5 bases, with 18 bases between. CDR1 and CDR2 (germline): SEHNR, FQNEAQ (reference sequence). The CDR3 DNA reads TGTGCCAGCAGCTCGAAGGTAGTTCTGTCGCACGAGCAGTACTTC. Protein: CASSSKVVLSHEQYF.

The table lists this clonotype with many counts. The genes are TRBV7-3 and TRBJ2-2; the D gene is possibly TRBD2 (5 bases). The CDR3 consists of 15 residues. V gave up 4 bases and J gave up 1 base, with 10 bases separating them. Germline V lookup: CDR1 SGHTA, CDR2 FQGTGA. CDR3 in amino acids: CASSSGDLNTGELFF. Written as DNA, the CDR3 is TGTGCCAGCAGCTCCGGGGATCTGAACACCGGGGAGCTGTTTTTT.

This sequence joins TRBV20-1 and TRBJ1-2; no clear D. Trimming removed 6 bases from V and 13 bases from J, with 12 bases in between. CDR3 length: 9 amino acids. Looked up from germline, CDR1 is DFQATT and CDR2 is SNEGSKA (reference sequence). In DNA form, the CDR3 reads TGCAGTGCGGTCGGGAGGTTCACCTTC. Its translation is CSAVGRFTF.

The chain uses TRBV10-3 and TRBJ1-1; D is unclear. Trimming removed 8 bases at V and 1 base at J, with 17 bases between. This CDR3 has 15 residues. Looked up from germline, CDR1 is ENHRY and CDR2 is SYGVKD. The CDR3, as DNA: TGTGCCATCGCTAGCGGGGATATAAGGAACACTGAAGCTTTCTTT. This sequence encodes CAIASGDIRNTEAFF.

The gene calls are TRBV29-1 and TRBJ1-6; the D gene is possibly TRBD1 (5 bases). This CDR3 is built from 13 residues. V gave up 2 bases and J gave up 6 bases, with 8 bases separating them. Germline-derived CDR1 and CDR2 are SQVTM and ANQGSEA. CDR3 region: CSVERDSNSPLHF. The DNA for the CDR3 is TGCAGCGTTGAACGAGACAGTAATTCACCCCTCCACTTT.

CDR3 amino acids: CASSHRQGAPHEQYF. CDR3 DNA sequence: TGTGCCAGCAGCCATAGGCAGGGAGCCCCACACGAGCAGTACTTC. This chain uses TRBV7-2 with TRBJ2-7; D tentatively reads TRBD1 or TRBD2 (5 bases each). The V gene lost 5 bases and the J gene lost 5 bases, with 19 bases spanning the gap. The CDR3 runs 15 residues. Germline values: CDR1 SGHTA, CDR2 FQGNSA.